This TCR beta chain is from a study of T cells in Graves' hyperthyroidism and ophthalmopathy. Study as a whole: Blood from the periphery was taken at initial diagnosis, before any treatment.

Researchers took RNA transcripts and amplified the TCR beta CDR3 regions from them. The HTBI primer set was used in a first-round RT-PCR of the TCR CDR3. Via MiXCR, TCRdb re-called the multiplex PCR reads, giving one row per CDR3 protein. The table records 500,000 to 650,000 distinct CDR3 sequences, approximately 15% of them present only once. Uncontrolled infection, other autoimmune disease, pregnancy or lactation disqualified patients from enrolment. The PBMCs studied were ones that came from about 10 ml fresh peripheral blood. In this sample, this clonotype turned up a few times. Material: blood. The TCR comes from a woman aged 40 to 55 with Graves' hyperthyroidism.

The CDR3 DNA reads as TGTGCCAGCAGCCCCCCCGCGGGTCGAGAGACCCAGTACTTC. Translated, it gives CASSPPAGRETQYF. The chain joins TRBV7-8 to TRBJ2-5, with D possibly TRBD2 on 5 matching bases. Germline-derived CDR1 and CDR2 are SGHVS and FQNEAQ. Trimming left V 5 bases short and J 4 bases short, with 14 bases between. This CDR3 is built from 14 residues.